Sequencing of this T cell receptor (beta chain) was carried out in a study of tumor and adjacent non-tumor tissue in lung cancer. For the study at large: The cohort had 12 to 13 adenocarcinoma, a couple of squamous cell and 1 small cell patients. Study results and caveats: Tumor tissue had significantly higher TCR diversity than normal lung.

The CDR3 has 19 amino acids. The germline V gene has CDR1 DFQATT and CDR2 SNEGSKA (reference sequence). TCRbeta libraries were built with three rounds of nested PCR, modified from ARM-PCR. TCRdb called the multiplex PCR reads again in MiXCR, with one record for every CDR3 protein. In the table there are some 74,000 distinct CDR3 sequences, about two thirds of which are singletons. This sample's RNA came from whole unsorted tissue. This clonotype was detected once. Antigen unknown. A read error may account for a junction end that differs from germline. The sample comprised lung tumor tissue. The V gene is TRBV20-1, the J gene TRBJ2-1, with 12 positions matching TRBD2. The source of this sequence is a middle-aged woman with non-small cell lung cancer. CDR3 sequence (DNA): TGCAGTGCCCCAAACCCGCTAGCGGGGGGGCTCCTTGGGGGAAATGAGCACTTCTTT. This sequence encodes CSAPNPLAGGLLGGNEHFF.